This T cell receptor (beta chain) comes out of a study of OX40 agonist ivuxolimab in advanced cancers. Study information: Patients received the agonistic anti-OX40 (CD134) antibody ivuxolimab. Partial response was recorded in three patients: one hepatocellular carcinoma and two cutaneous melanoma cases.

Exclusion applied to patients with autoimmune disease history or systemic immunosuppression. The CDR3 consists of 14 residues. Germline V gives CDR1 SNHLY, CDR2 FYNNEI. V trimming: 7 bases; J trimming: 15 bases; junction bases outside the gene matches: 12. TCRdb's copy holds only in-frame clones and misses some; the assay was immunoSEQ multiplex PCR. The sample lists over 45,000 clones; 83% were seen once. The rearrangement uses TRBV2 and TRBJ2-1, with TRBD2 matching over 13 bases. The source material was CD4+ or CD8+ T cells sorted from blood, sampled in a trial of the OX40 agonist ivuxolimab. This clonotype originated in an adult with an advanced solid tumor such as melanoma, head and neck, liver or kidney cancer. The CDR3 spells CASITRLAGGPSFF. The CDR3 DNA sequence: TGTGCCAGCATAACCCGACTAGCGGGGGGCCCTTCGTTCTTC.